The clone carrying this T cell receptor beta chain was detected only a few times. The antigen remains unidentified. This record comes from a study of blood T cells in healthy people across ages. Overall study: Per two T cells, template switching captured roughly one barcoded beta molecule. Whole-study findings and limits: Compared with aged donors, long-lived donors showed fewer expanded clones, suggesting selection.

CDR1 is LGHNA and CDR2 is YNFKEQ in the germline V gene. The CDR3 extends over 15 amino acids. Deletions cut 3 bases from V and 2 bases from J, with 13 bases between. Alongside a J-beta primer mix, a sample-barcoded 5' primer served in a second PCR lasting about 6 to 11 cycles. Each cDNA molecule received a tag from a template-switch adaptor that had 12 random nucleotides. Using its own MiXCR run on the 5' RACE reads, TCRdb lists one record per CDR3 protein. This table has around 1,100,000 distinct CDR3 sequences, more than 30% appearing once. The chain links TRBV4-2 to TRBJ1-2, with D perhaps matching TRBD1 (6 bases). The TCR originated in a man between 18 and 29 years old in good health. Specimen: blood. The CDR3 loop reads CASSQPGALNYGYTF. CDR3 in DNA: TGTGCCAGCAGCCAGCCGGGGGCACTAAACTATGGCTACACCTTC.